This T cell receptor (beta chain) was documented in a study of shared clonotypes between healthy human individuals (dated by TCRdb to about 2020). Regarding the study in general: The cohort included three men and a couple of women between 18 and 49 years of age. To increase sequencing depth and limit assay-specific biases, different laboratories used diverse techniques to prepare libraries and sequence TCR repertoires. Per donor, leukapheresis produced somewhere between about 0.8 and 9 billion PBMCs. The study deeply sequenced blood TCR repertoires of about 5 healthy adults to estimate repertoire size and the extent of clonotype sharing between individuals. For each donor, CD4 naive and CD4 memory were each run on three plates, CD8 naive on two plates, and CD8 memory on one plate.

This clone occurred a few times. It has no known antigen specificity. Base qualities are not provided; no much larger clone lies one nucleotide away. At the DNA level, this CDR3 is encoded by other sequences in the same sample as well. Paper-wide results and their limitations: Around 5% of naive CD4, 3.5% of naive CD8, 2.3% of memory CD4, and more than 0.35% of memory CD8 clonotypes were shared across several donors. Higher generation probabilities were observed for clonotypes shared by all four sorted-subset donors than for non-shared clonotypes. Pairwise subsampling indicated that sequencing depth was expected to affect the degree of clonotype sharing among donors. Sampling was limited to blood, and TCR repertoires in tissue likely differ from TCR repertoires in blood. Incomplete sequencing was indicated by rarefaction of sorted-subset datasets, despite the large sequencing depth. Because the study included only a small number of donors, the genetic and exposure-history diversity represented was limited. Larger estimated clonotype richness was generally found for naive subsets than for memory subsets.

According to the germline V gene (reference sequence), CDR1 reads MNHNY and CDR2 reads SVGAGI. V lost 2 bases and J lost 3 bases; the stretch between them is 8 bases long. The CDR3 numbers 13 residues from cysteine through phenylalanine. The kept DNA is CDR3 alone, 39 bases in frame from the first base. Healthy HIV-negative adults with no recently reported acute infections or vaccinations were included as donors. Only Caucasian adults living in Nashville, Tennessee, USA were represented among the donors. CD4+ T cells were enriched by magnetic negative selection; naive cells were then positively selected on CD45RA, and the negative fraction formed the memory subset. Blood was collected by leukapheresis, and PBMCs were isolated by Ficoll-Histopaque density gradient centrifugation and then cryopreserved in liquid nitrogen vapor phase. Purity and quantity of every magnetically sorted T cell population were checked by analytical flow cytometry. Genomic DNA was isolated from each sorted fraction and quantified by UV absorbance on a Nanodrop 2000c.

Using the deep immunoSEQ assay, TCR CDR3 regions were amplified from genomic DNA by multiplex PCR. For each cell subset, the extracted genomic DNA was distributed evenly across all wells of several immunoSEQ 96-well plates, and each plate served as one replicate. Each replicate PCR for sorted subsets received around 0.2 ug genomic DNA, equal to about 30,000 T cell genomes. Purified libraries were quantified with a Qubit 3.0 fluorometer, sized on a Bioanalyzer 2100, and re-quantified with the KAPA Library Quantification kit. Each immunoSEQ 96-well plate was sequenced on its own single-read 150-cycle Illumina NextSeq 550 flow cell. On the authors' methods: Because the immunoSEQ output included only junctional sequences and no quality scores, the filtering could not be the same as the filtering used for full-length reads. To assign V/J genes and CDR3, sequences were annotated using PyIR, a Python wrapper for IgBLAST v1.9, with IMGT germline references. Reads with weak V/J assignments (E-value above 1e-6), missing CDR3, stop codons, out-of-frame junctions, or ambiguous translated residues were removed. V3J clonotypes were defined as sequences sharing an identical inferred V gene, J gene, and CDR3 amino acid sequence. Percentage overlap between repertoires was computed as shared unique clonotypes divided by the size of the smaller repertoire. Three approaches were used to assess repertoire richness: RTK rarefaction, the Chao1 estimator, and Recon v2.1 estimates of unobserved clonotypes. OLGA was used to compute generation probabilities for all TCRbeta clonotypes that the gDNA method yielded from several donors. This immuneACCESS table, as held by TCRdb, lists in-frame sequences with V and J called but not all clones. Of the missing ones, under half trace to an unresolved V gene in checked studies; the others have no known cause. V and J calls and clone size follow that table, whereas D and trimming were derived from the DNA. Across this sample there are roughly 1,000,000 clones, with roughly 74% seen only once. The ten largest clonotypes hold approximately 0.5% of the sample.

The V gene is TRBV6-6 and the J gene is TRBJ2-7, with no D gene named confidently. The sequence came from a man aged 18 to 30 in good health. Some clones in this sample may be carry-over from other donors' samples. Sequences were obtained from memory CD4+ T cells from PBMCs. The cell subset or site label of this sample denotes: CD45RA-negative fraction. This receptor has the CDR3 CASSYSKVYEQYF. The DNA sequence is TGTGCCAGCAGTTACAGTAAGGTCTACGAGCAGTACTTC.